This TCR beta chain was sequenced for a study of blood T cell repertoires in COVID-19. The overall study: From T cells, B-cell-depleted T cells, or PBMCs came the material, which was cDNA or gDNA.

With 7 bases removed from V and 0 bases from J, the gap between germline ends came to 15 bases. The germline V gene encodes CDR1 LNHDA and CDR2 SQIVND (reference sequence). The CDR3 is 15 residues long. Authors' analysis steps: Amplification with reference gene primers provided the estimates of nucleated cell counts. Measured with immunoSEQ multiplex PCR; TCRdb has only the in-frame clones, and not every one. The V and J calls and the clone size are those of that table, but D and trimming were determined from the DNA. Of roughly 360,000 clones listed, 75% to 90% were seen once; the top ten hold approximately 5.4%.

The sample was PBMCs or T cells enriched from blood (not recorded which). The J gene is TRBJ1-2, the V gene TRBV19, with D unclear. The TCR was taken from a woman in her forties or fifties who had recovered from COVID-19. CDR3 DNA sequence: TGTGCCAGTACCCCCGGGAGTAGAGCTAACTATGGCTACACCTTC. Residues: CASTPGSRANYGYTF.